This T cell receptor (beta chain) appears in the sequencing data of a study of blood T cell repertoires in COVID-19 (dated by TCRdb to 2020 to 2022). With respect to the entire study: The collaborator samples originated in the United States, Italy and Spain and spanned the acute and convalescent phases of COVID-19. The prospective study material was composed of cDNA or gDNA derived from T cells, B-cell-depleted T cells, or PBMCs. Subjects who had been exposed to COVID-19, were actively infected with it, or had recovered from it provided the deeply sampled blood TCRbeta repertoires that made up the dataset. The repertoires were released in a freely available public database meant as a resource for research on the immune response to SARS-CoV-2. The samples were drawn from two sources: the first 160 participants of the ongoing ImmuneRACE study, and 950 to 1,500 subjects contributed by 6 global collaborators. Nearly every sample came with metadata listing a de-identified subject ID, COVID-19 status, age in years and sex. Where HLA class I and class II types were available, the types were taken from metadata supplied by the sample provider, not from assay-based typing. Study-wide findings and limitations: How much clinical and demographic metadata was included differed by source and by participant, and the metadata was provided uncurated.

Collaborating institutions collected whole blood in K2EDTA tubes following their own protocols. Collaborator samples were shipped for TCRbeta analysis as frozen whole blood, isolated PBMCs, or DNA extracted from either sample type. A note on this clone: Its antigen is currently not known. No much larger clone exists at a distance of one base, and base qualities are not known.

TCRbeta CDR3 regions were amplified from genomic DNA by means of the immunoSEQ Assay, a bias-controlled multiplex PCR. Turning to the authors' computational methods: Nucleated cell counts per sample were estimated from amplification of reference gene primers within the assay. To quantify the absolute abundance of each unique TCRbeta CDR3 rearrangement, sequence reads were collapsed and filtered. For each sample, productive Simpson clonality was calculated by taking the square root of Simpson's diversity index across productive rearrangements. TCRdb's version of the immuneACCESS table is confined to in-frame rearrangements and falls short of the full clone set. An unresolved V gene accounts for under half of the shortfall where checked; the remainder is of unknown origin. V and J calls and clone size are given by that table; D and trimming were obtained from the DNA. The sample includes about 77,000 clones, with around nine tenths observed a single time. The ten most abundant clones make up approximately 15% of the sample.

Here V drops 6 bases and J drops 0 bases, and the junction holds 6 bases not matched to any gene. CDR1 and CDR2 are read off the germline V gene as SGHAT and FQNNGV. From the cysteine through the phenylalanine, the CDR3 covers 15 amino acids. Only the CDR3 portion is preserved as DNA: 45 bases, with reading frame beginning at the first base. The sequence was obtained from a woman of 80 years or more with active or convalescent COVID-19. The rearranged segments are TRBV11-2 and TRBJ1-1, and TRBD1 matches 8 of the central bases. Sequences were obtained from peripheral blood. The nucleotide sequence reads TGTGCCAGCAGACGCATGACAGGGGTGAACACTGAAGCTTTCTTT. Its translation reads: CASRRMTGVNTEAFF.